The T cell receptor (beta chain) described here comes from a study of OX40 agonist ivuxolimab in advanced cancers. Data came from immunoSEQ multiplex PCR; TCRdb stores just in-frame clones and leaves some out. The sample lists about 75,000 clones, 90% occurring once. The CDR3 is made up of 15 amino acids. Trimming left V 0 bases short and J 3 bases short, with 12 bases between. From germline, CDR1 is MNHNY and CDR2 SVGAGI (reference sequence). The receptor's source is an adult with an advanced solid tumor such as melanoma, head and neck, liver or kidney cancer. The sample in question was CD4+ or CD8+ T cells sorted from blood, obtained in a trial of the OX40 agonist ivuxolimab. The V and J genes are TRBV6-6 and TRBJ2-7; D is tentatively TRBD1 or TRBD2 (6 bases each). CDR3: CASSYSNGGGYEQYF. The CDR3 bases are TGTGCCAGCAGTTACTCGAACGGGGGCGGCTACGAGCAGTACTTC.